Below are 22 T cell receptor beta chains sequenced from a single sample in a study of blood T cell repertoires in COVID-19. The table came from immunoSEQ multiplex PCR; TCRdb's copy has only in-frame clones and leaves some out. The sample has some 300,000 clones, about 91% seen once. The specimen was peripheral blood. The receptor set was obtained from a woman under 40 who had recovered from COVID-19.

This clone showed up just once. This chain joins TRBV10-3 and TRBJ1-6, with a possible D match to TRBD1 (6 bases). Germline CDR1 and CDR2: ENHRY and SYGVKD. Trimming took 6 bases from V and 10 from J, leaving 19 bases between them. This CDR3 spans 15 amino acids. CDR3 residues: CAIRERDTSGSPLHF. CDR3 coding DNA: TGTGCCATCAGGGAACGGGACACCTCAGGGTCACCCCTCCACTTT.

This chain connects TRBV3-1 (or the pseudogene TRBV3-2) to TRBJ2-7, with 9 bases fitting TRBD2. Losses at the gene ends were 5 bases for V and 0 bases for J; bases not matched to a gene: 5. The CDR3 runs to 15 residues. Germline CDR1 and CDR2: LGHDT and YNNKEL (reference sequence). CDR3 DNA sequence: TGTGCCAGCAGCGAGATAGCGGGGGCCTCCTACGAGCAGTACTTC. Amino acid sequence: CASSEIAGASYEQYF.

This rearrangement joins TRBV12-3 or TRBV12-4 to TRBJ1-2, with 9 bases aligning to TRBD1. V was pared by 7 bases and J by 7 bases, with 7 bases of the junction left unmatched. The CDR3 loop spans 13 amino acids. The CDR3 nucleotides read TGTGCCAGCATCCCGGGACAGGGACGTGGCTACACCTTC. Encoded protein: CASIPGQGRGYTF.

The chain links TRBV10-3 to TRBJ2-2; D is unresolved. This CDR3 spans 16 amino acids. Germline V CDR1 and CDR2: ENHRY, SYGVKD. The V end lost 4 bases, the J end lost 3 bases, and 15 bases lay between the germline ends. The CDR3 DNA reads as TGTGCCATCAGTGTTGAGTTCCCGTCGGACACCGGGGAGCTGTTTTTT. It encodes CAISVEFPSDTGELFF.

CDR3 bases: TGTGCCAGCAGTTTATCTTTCCTTAATCAGCCCCAGCATTTT. Translated, it gives CASSLSFLNQPQHF. V gene TRBV27 combines with J gene TRBJ1-5; unclear D gene. Looked up from germline, CDR1 is MNHEY and CDR2 is SMNVEV (reference sequence). Trimming removed 0 bases from V and 4 bases from J, with 7 bases in between. The CDR3 contains 14 residues.

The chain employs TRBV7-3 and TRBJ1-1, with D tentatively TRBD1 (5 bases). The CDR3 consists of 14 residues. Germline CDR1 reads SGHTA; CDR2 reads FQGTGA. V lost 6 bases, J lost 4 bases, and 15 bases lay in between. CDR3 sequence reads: CASSFSGLGTEAFF. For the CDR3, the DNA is TGTGCCAGCAGTTTTTCAGGGCTTGGCACTGAAGCTTTCTTT.

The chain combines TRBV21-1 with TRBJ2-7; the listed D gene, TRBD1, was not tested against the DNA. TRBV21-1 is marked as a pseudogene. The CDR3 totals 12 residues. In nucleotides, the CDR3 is TGTACCAATAATCGGGACACCTACGAGCAGTACTTC. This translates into CTNNRDTYEQYF.

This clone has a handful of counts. The CDR3 loop is CAARTVSYNEQFF. The CDR3 DNA is TGTGCCGCGCGGACAGTCTCCTACAATGAGCAGTTCTTC. The V and J genes are TRBV7-2 and TRBJ2-1, with a weak D call TRBD1 (6 bases). The germline gives CDR1 SGHTA, CDR2 FQGNSA. There are 13 residues in the CDR3. V was shortened by 11 bases and J by 0 bases, with 11 bases between the two germline ends.

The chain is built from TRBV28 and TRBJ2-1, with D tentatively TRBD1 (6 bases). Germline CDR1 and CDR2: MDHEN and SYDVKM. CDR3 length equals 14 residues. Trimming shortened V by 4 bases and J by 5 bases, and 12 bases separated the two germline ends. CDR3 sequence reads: CASSSPGTHNEQFF. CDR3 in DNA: TGTGCCAGCAGTTCGCCTGGGACACACAATGAGCAGTTCTTC. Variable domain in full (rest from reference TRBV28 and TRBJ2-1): DVKVTQSSRYLVKRTGEKVFLECVQDMDHENMFWYRQDPGLGLRLIYFSYDVKMKEKGDIPEGYSVSREKKERFSLILESASTNQTSMYLCASSSPGTHNEQFFGPGTRLTVL.

This CDR3 reads CASSFGTGRNEQFF. The CDR3 bases are TGCGCCAGCAGCTTCGGGACAGGGAGAAATGAGCAGTTCTTC. This chain links TRBV5-1 with TRBJ2-1, with 9 bases that match TRBD1. V gave up 2 bases and J gave up 7 bases; unmatched junction bases: 4. The CDR3 loop spans 14 amino acids. Germline V CDR1 and CDR2: SGHRS, YFSETQ.

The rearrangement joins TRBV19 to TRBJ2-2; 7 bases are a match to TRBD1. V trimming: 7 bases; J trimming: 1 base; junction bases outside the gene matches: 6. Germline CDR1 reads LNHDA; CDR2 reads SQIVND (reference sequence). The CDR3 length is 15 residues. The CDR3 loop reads CASKPGQMNTGELFF. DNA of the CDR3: TGTGCCAGTAAACCGGGACAGATGAACACCGGGGAGCTGTTTTTT.

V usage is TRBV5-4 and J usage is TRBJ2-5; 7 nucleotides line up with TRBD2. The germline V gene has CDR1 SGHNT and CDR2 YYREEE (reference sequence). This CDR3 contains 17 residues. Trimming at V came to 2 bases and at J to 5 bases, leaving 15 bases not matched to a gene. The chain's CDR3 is CASSFIFRSGAGETQYF. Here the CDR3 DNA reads TGTGCCAGCAGCTTTATTTTCCGAAGCGGGGCGGGTGAGACCCAGTACTTC.

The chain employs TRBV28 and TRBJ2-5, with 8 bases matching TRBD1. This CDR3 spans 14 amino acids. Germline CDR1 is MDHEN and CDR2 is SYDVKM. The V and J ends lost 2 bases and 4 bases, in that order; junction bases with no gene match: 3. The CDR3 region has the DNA TGTGCCAGCAGTTTAGAGGGACAGGTAGAGACCCAGTACTTC. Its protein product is CASSLEGQVETQYF. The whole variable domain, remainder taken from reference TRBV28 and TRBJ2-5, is DVKVTQSSRYLVKRTGEKVFLECVQDMDHENMFWYRQDPGLGLRLIYFSYDVKMKEKGDIPEGYSVSREKKERFSLILESASTNQTSMYLCASSLEGQVETQYFGPGTRLLVL.

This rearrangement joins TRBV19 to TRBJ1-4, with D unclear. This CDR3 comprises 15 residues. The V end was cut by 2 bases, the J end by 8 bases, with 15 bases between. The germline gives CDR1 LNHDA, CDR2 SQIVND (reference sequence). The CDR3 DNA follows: TGTGCCAGTAGTATATCGGAGAACCGGTGGGAAAAACTGTTTTTT. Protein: CASSISENRWEKLFF.

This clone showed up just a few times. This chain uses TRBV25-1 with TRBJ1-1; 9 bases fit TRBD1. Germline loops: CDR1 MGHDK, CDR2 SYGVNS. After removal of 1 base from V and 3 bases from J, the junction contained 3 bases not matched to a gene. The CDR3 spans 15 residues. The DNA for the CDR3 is TGTGCCAGCAGTGAATCTTGGACAGGGGACACTGAAGCTTTCTTT. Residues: CASSESWTGDTEAFF.

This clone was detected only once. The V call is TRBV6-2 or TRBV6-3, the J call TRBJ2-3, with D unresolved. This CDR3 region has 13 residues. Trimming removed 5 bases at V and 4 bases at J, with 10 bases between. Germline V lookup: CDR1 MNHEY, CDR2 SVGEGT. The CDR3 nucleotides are TGTGCCAGCAGTCCCCCCCAGGCAGATACGCAGTATTTT. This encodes CASSPPQADTQYF.

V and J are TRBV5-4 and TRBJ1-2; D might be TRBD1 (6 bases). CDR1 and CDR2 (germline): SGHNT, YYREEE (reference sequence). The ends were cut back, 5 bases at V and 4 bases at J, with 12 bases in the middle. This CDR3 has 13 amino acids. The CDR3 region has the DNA TGTGCCAGCAGTCAGGACAGCCTCTATGGCTACACCTTC. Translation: CASSQDSLYGYTF.

The CDR3 coding sequence is TGTGCCAGCAGTGAGTCCGTTTGGAGCTCCCGCAACTATGGCTACACCTTC. Amino acid sequence: CASSESVWSSRNYGYTF. The chain recombines TRBV2 with TRBJ1-2; D ambiguous. The germline V gene encodes CDR1 SNHLY and CDR2 FYNNEI. V was cut by 3 bases and J by 2 bases, with 19 bases left in between. The CDR3 runs 17 residues.

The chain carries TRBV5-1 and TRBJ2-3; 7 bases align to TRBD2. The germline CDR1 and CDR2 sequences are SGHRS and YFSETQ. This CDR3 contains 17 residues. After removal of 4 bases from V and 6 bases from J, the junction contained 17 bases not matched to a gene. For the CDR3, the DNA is TGCGCCAGCAGCATGAACTTGAAAGGGACTATCGGGGATACGCAGTATTTT. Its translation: CASSMNLKGTIGDTQYF.

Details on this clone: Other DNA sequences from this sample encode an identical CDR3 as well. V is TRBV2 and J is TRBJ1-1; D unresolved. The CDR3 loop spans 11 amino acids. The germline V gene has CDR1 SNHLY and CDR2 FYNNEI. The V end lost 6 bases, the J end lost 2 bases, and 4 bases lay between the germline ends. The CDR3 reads CASSLNTEAFF. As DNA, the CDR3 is TGTGCCAGCAGCTTAAACACTGAAGCTTTCTTT.

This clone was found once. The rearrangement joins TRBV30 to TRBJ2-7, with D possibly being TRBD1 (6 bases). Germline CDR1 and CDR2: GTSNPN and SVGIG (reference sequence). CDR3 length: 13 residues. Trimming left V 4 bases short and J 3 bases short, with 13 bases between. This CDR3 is CAWKPGDYYEQYF. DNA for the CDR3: TGTGCCTGGAAACCAGGGGATTACTACGAGCAGTACTTC.

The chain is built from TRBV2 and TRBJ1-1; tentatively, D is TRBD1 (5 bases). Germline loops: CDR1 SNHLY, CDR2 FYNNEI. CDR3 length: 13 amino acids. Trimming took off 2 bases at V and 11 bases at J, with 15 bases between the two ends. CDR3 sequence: CASSERGTLGAFF. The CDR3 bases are TGTGCCAGCAGTGAAAGGGGTACTTTAGGGGCTTTCTTT.